This TCR beta chain came from a study of T cell responses to AZD1222 COVID-19 vaccine. Overall study findings and caveats: Vaccine-associated CD4 TCRs ranged over spike, dominating at 160-218 and 743-854. Spike-specific TCR breadth and depth were elevated following two AZD1222 doses.

The data were produced by immunoSEQ multiplex PCR, yet TCRdb's version contains in-frame clones alone and is incomplete. This table holds under 75,000 clones, about 88% found once. In germline, CDR1 is SGHNT, CDR2 YYREEE (reference sequence). With 0 bases clipped from V and 2 bases from J, the junction kept 3 bases outside the gene matches. The CDR3 is 15 amino acids. Of note for this clone: Its antigen is not identified.

The sequencing used peripheral blood, collected on day 0 of AZD1222 vaccination. The V gene is TRBV5-4, the J gene TRBJ1-1; 8 bases are a match to TRBD1. The receptor was derived from an adult in good health. CDR3 bases: TGTGCCAGCAGCTTGGGACAGGGGCTCAACACTGAAGCTTTCTTT. It is translated as CASSLGQGLNTEAFF.